This record concerns one T cell receptor beta chain sequence. The antigen this receptor binds is unknown. Read data end 3 residues before the CDR3 end; the end is taken from the germline J gene. Every participant had a single incident cervical HPV16 infection, and prevalent HPV16 infections were excluded. Cervical HPV DNA was detected by MY09/MY11 PCR and genotyped by dot-blot hybridization. Around 15 mL of heparinized blood were centrifuged, and the buffy coat was split into aliquots, frozen at -30 degrees C, and then kept at -80 degrees C. QIAGEN kits were used to extract genomic DNA from buffy coat specimens. TCR beta CDR3 regions were amplified by multiplex PCR from an average of approximately 1.3 ug genomic DNA per sample using the immunoSEQ assay. The assay corrected primer bias using a complete synthetic TCR repertoire to establish an amplification baseline. The amplicons were sequenced on the Illumina platform. Under the source paper's analysis protocol: Sequences were error-corrected by clustering with frequency ratios and a modified nearest-neighbor algorithm, then analyzed in the immunoSEQ Analyzer with IMGT gene definitions. TCR richness and evenness were averaged over 20 rarefaction repeats at each rarefaction depth, excluding samples with fewer sequences than the depth. Wilcoxon rank sum tests with FDR correction were used to compare relative abundances of V, D and J genes between the groups. Blinded duplicates gave an intraclass correlation of roughly 95% for TCR richness and an average of about 76% across 66 gene segments. The clones in this table, taken by TCRdb from immuneACCESS, are in-frame only. Not every clone is retained; where verified, under half of the shortfall comes from an unresolved V gene, and the cause of the rest is unknown. V, J and clone size reflect that table, while D and trimming were determined from the DNA. Per the sample table, the count is tens of thousands of clones. Together, the top ten hold 6.5% to 8% of the sample.

The data stem from a study of T cells in women clearing cervical HPV infection (dated by TCRdb to 2017 to 2018). A note on the overall study: Cases were approximately 25 women with histologically confirmed HPV16-related CIN3 or worse, including a couple of invasive cancers. The roughly 27 controls were women who cleared a single incident HPV16 infection within 12 months without developing precancer or cancer. A median age of approximately 30 years was observed in cases versus 38 to 40 in controls, and no significant differences in baseline characteristics were found. Blood from cases was collected at the visit where the lesion was first found, while blood from controls was collected once the infection could no longer be detected. As quality controls, five blinded duplicates were added to each group, bringing the total to roughly 60 samples made up of roughly 50 participants and about ten replicates. Cases and controls were matched on year of sample collection and on age within five years. The parent cohort enrolled around 10,000 women aged 18 or older in Guanacaste, Costa Rica, during about 1992 to 1994 and followed them for approximately seven years. Among cases, blood sampling occurred a median of about 150 days after lesion detection, with an interquartile range of 90 to 200 days. HLA typing was available for only a few women, so HLA type could not be excluded as a confounder. This exploratory proof-of-principle case-control study, nested within the Guanacaste HPV Natural History Study in Costa Rica, compared TCR repertoires among women with different cervical HPV16 outcomes.

CDR1 is given as SEHNR and CDR2 as FQNEAQ, both from the germline V gene (reference sequence). Compared with germline, V lacks 5 bases and J lacks 4 bases; bases without a gene match: 8. Counted from cysteine to phenylalanine, this CDR3 has 15 amino acids. The DNA covers only part of the CDR3, 36 bases in frame from base 1. The full study reports these points: TRBV6-7 relative abundance was lower in cases than in controls (around 0.11% versus 0.15%; Bonferroni P = 0.0008). Because of the cross-sectional design, the study could not determine whether the associations came before infection or resulted from infection, and neither effector/memory subsets nor HPV-specific T cells were isolated. TCR repertoire richness was significantly higher in CIN3+ cases than in controls across sequencing depths, while evenness did not differ. By combining richness with V gene abundances, random forest classifiers separated cases from controls with an estimated AUC of just over 0.8. Because the number of T cells in each sample was unknown, differences in richness could reflect differing T-cell content rather than repertoire biology.

The receptor was isolated from a woman aged 18-70 years with a cervical HPV16 infection that either progressed to CIN3+ or cleared (not recorded which). This chain is built from TRBV7-9 and TRBJ1-2; TRBD1 lines up with 9 middle nucleotides. Sequencing was done on a sample of blood buffy coat. CDR3 DNA, as far as it was read: TGTGCCAGCAGCCCACAGGGGGCTGAGGGCTATGGC. It translates to CASSPQGAEGYG. The full CDR3 sequence reads CASSPQGAEGYGYTF.